This is a list of T cell receptor beta chains from one sample in a study of identical twins. TCRdb passed the 5' RACE reads through MiXCR, listing each CDR3 protein once. The table has under 1 million distinct CDR3 sequences, 9% to 15% seen once. These data also formed part of another study, on yellow fever vaccine responses in identical twins.

The sequencing sample was made of PBMCs. Receptors were obtained from a young woman in good health. Each CDR3 is given with its conserved first and last residue. Fields, in order: J gene, clone size, CDR3 length, V gene, CDR3 protein. Some rows mark clone size as missing; the rest say once, few, many or name a class of expanded clone.

>TRBJ2-3|few|16|TRBV27
CASSIKSGRAGDTQYF
>TRBJ2-7|-|15|TRBV12-3/TRBV12-4
CASSLGTVTPYEQYF
>TRBJ2-3|few|15|TRBV3-1
CASSQQPGGTDTQYF
>TRBJ1-1|few|15|TRBV5-1
CASSLVAEMNTEAFF
>TRBJ2-7|few|17|TRBV6-5
CASSYSNKRTTAYEQYF
>TRBJ2-5|few|16|TRBV18
CASSPPWHSNQETQYF
>TRBJ2-2|-|14|TRBV2
CASGDSSWNGELFF
>TRBJ2-5|-|14|TRBV3-1
CASSHLAGGESQYF
>TRBJ2-7|-|13|TRBV5-5
CASGPGLGDEQYF
>TRBJ2-3|-|15|TRBV29-1
CSVEFSTGAVDTQYF
>TRBJ2-5|-|16|TRBV10-3
CAISALTNEDTNIQYF
>TRBJ1-3|many|14|TRBV28
CASSPPTVRNTIYF
>TRBJ2-3|-|12|TRBV20-1
CSVPSGADTQYF